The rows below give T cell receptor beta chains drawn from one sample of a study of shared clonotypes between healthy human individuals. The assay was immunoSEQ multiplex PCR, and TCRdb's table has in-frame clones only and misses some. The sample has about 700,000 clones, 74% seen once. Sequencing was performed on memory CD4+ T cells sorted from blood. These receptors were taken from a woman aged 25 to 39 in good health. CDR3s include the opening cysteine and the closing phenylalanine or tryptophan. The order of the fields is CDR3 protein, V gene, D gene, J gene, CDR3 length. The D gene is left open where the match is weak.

CDR3: CASSSSQGVGEKLFF
V: TRBV27
D: .
J: TRBJ1-4
length: 15

CDR3: CASRVFGGSPLHF
V: TRBV6-5
D: .
J: TRBJ1-6
length: 13

CDR3: CASSHGGWDPFSYEQYF
V: TRBV5-6
D: .
J: TRBJ2-7
length: 17

CDR3: CASSSNQPQHF
V: TRBV7-9
D: .
J: TRBJ1-5
length: 11

CDR3: CASSVALGPNEQFF
V: TRBV10-2
D: .
J: TRBJ2-1
length: 14

CDR3: CASSDTRETHEQFF
V: TRBV25-1
D: .
J: TRBJ2-1
length: 14

CDR3: CASSIKETRRTGELFF
V: TRBV19
D: .
J: TRBJ2-2
length: 16

CDR3: CASSQDPSGRNEQYF
V: TRBV4-2
D: TRBD2
J: TRBJ2-7
length: 15

CDR3: CASSLRLAEYNEQFF
V: TRBV5-4
D: TRBD2
J: TRBJ2-1
length: 15

CDR3: CASRAGLAATYEQYF
V: TRBV5-1
D: TRBD2
J: TRBJ2-7
length: 15

CDR3: CASSLAGGGSYEQYF
V: TRBV5-6
D: .
J: TRBJ2-7
length: 15

CDR3: CASSWGTGTDTQYF
V: TRBV7-9
D: TRBD1
J: TRBJ2-3
length: 14

CDR3: CASSEWGGSGANVLTF
V: TRBV25-1
D: TRBD2
J: TRBJ2-6
length: 16

CDR3: CASSTSGGLPNEQFF
V: TRBV7-2
D: TRBD2
J: TRBJ2-1
length: 15

CDR3: CASSLAGAGYTF
V: TRBV7-8
D: .
J: TRBJ1-2
length: 12

CDR3: CASSQDSGGRYEQYF
V: TRBV4-1
D: .
J: TRBJ2-7
length: 15

CDR3: CASSVGRQGRGQPQHF
V: TRBV2
D: .
J: TRBJ1-5
length: 16

CDR3: CASSQDRRAGGNTGELFF
V: TRBV4-2
D: .
J: TRBJ2-2
length: 18

CDR3: CASSLDDYGYTF
V: TRBV5-5
D: .
J: TRBJ1-2
length: 12

CDR3: CASRLQGSGANVLTF
V: TRBV5-6
D: .
J: TRBJ2-6
length: 15

CDR3: CASTYGGGASMKGYTF
V: TRBV7-9
D: .
J: TRBJ1-2
length: 16

CDR3: CASSFWSPGANVLTF
V: TRBV7-2
D: .
J: TRBJ2-6
length: 15

CDR3: CASGVRLNTEAFF
V: TRBV28
D: .
J: TRBJ1-1
length: 13

CDR3: CASSLDGGPHDTQYF
V: TRBV11-2
D: .
J: TRBJ2-3
length: 15

CDR3: CASTTGTGDYQPQHF
V: TRBV28
D: TRBD1
J: TRBJ1-5
length: 15

CDR3: CASSLGAGEEKLFF
V: TRBV5-1
D: .
J: TRBJ1-4
length: 14

CDR3: CASSIVWTGAETQYF
V: TRBV19
D: TRBD1
J: TRBJ2-5
length: 15

CDR3: CSAGGAVQETQYF
V: TRBV29-1
D: .
J: TRBJ2-5
length: 13

CDR3: CASSVLGVRSGANVLTF
V: TRBV5-6
D: .
J: TRBJ2-6
length: 17

CDR3: CASSLSGVGGTYEQYF
V: TRBV27
D: .
J: TRBJ2-7
length: 16

CDR3: CASSFDRLQPQHF
V: TRBV5-8
D: .
J: TRBJ1-5
length: 13

CDR3: CASSEETDTYGYTF
V: TRBV25-1
D: .
J: TRBJ1-2
length: 14

CDR3: CSVEFGGPSIGEQYF
V: TRBV29-1
D: .
J: TRBJ2-7
length: 15

CDR3: CASSLMAGEAFF
V: TRBV7-3
D: .
J: TRBJ1-1
length: 12

CDR3: CASSLRPGRPKPNTGELFF
V: TRBV4-1
D: .
J: TRBJ2-2
length: 19

CDR3: CASSRSTEGEQYF
V: TRBV19
D: .
J: TRBJ2-7
length: 13

CDR3: CASSPQGKNTEAFF
V: TRBV9
D: TRBD1
J: TRBJ1-1
length: 14

CDR3: CASSIRQGNLEQYF
V: TRBV19
D: .
J: TRBJ2-7
length: 14

CDR3: CASSVEGTGGTEAFF
V: TRBV9
D: TRBD1
J: TRBJ1-1
length: 15

CDR3: CASSLVGQITDTQYF
V: TRBV5-1
D: TRBD1
J: TRBJ2-3
length: 15

CDR3: CAISGLAGGGELFF
V: TRBV10-3
D: TRBD2
J: TRBJ2-2
length: 14

CDR3: CASSSSRGPQYF
V: TRBV7-9
D: .
J: TRBJ2-3
length: 12

CDR3: CASSDINRGHGYTF
V: TRBV25-1
D: TRBD1
J: TRBJ1-2
length: 14

CDR3: CASTNQGRSGELFF
V: TRBV19
D: .
J: TRBJ2-2
length: 14

CDR3: CASNQQGGTYEQYF
V: TRBV6-1
D: .
J: TRBJ2-7
length: 14

CDR3: CASMTDGLAGEKLFF
V: TRBV2
D: .
J: TRBJ1-4
length: 15

CDR3: CASSPNWGSYEQYF
V: TRBV2
D: .
J: TRBJ2-7
length: 14

CDR3: CASRRQGAREQYF
V: TRBV28
D: TRBD1
J: TRBJ2-7
length: 13

CDR3: CASSFPWEEQFF
V: TRBV11-2
D: .
J: TRBJ2-1
length: 12

CDR3: CTSSQDRPSGTLAKNIQYF
V: TRBV1
D: .
J: TRBJ2-4
length: 19

CDR3: CASSFILSGYTF
V: TRBV28
D: .
J: TRBJ1-2
length: 12

CDR3: CASSSQPGRPHTF
V: TRBV7-3
D: .
J: TRBJ1-2
length: 13

CDR3: CASGDSSGTQYF
V: TRBV25-1
D: .
J: TRBJ2-5
length: 12

CDR3: CASSPQGGGNQPQHF
V: TRBV6-5
D: TRBD1
J: TRBJ1-5
length: 15

CDR3: CASRSEGDEQFF
V: TRBV7-9
D: .
J: TRBJ2-1
length: 12

CDR3: CASSYMRERNTQYF
V: TRBV6-5
D: TRBD2
J: TRBJ2-3
length: 14

CDR3: CASSRLAGYNEQFF
V: TRBV2
D: TRBD2
J: TRBJ2-1
length: 14

CDR3: CASSQPGRENTEAFF
V: TRBV18
D: .
J: TRBJ1-1
length: 15

CDR3: CASSPRLALTYEQYF
V: TRBV28
D: TRBD2
J: TRBJ2-7
length: 15

CDR3: CASSWDTEAFF
V: TRBV19
D: .
J: TRBJ1-1
length: 11